This TCR beta chain came from a study of T cell responses to AZD1222 COVID-19 vaccine. Study conclusions and caveats: Epitopes outside B.1.351 and B.1.1.7 mutated regions reportedly drew nearly half of spike TCRs. None of the repertoires were sampled until the peak T cell response had passed. Baseline antibody screening turned up just a handful of seropositive AZD1222 recipients.

Worth noting for this clone: Its antigen is not identified.

V gave up 2 bases and J gave up 8 bases, with 16 bases separating them. The CDR3 length is 14 residues. Per germline, CDR1 GTSNPN and CDR2 SVGIG (reference sequence). Sequenced by immunoSEQ multiplex PCR; TCRdb stores in-frame clones only, minus some. The data contain 95,000 to 100,000 clones, less than 95% of them singletons. This receptor was obtained from an adult in good health. Sequencing used peripheral blood, obtained on day 0 of AZD1222 vaccination. V is TRBV30 and J is TRBJ1-3, with unresolved D. The CDR3 reads CAWSTKGLADTIYF. The CDR3 DNA reads as TGTGCCTGGAGTACCAAGGGTCTAGCAGACACCATATATTTT.